This T cell receptor beta chain is drawn from a study of T cells in Graves' hyperthyroidism and ophthalmopathy. About this clonotype: Its antigen is currently unknown.

Findings of the study overall: Using 13 V-J features, a model discriminated ophthalmopathy from stable hyperthyroidism.

Amplified regions were TCR beta CDR3 sequences from RNA transcripts. The HTBI primer set served for first-round RT-PCR of the TCR CDR3. TCRdb redid the calling of the multiplex PCR reads with MiXCR, one entry per CDR3 protein. The sample has about 720,000 distinct CDR3 sequences, 15% to 20% seen once. The V gene lost 7 bases and the J gene lost 0 bases, with 10 bases spanning the gap. Germline V gene data show CDR1 as GTSNPN and CDR2 as SVGIG (reference sequence). CDR3 length equals 13 residues. Material for sequencing was blood. The receptor was derived from a man aged 18 to 30 with Graves' hyperthyroidism. The chain employs TRBV30 and TRBJ1-5, with no clear D. CDR3 nucleotides: TGTGCCTCGGGAGGAGATAGCAATCAGCCCCAGCATTTT. Translating it yields CASGGDSNQPQHF.